The 19 T cell receptor beta chains reported below all come from one sample, sequenced in a study of identical twins. One entry per CDR3 protein results from TCRdb running MiXCR on the 5' RACE reads. The sample carries 600,000 to 800,000 distinct CDR3 sequences, about 20% recorded once. These data were also reused for a study on T cells expressing NK-cell markers.

Material for sequencing was PBMCs. The receptors shown here come from a woman aged 18-29 years in good health.

V is TRBV20-1 and J is TRBJ2-1, with 9 nucleotides matching TRBD2. Germline assignment: CDR1 DFQATT and CDR2 SNEGSKA (reference sequence). With 7 bases clipped from V and 2 bases from J, the junction kept 6 bases outside the gene matches. CDR3 size: 14 residues. The CDR3 loop reads CSVSSGGPYNEQFF. CDR3 sequence (DNA): TGCAGTGTTAGTAGCGGGGGACCCTACAATGAGCAGTTCTTC.

This clonotype was counted a few times. The chain carries TRBV6-6 and TRBJ1-1; D possibly corresponds to TRBD1 (5 bases). The V gene lost 4 bases and the J gene lost 7 bases, with 13 bases spanning the gap. CDR1 and CDR2 (germline): MNHNY, SVGAGI (reference sequence). The CDR3 is made up of 13 amino acids. The CDR3 here is CASSWGPRGEAFF. DNA of the CDR3: TGTGCCAGCAGTTGGGGACCCCGAGGTGAAGCTTTCTTT.

The rearrangement joins TRBV12-3 or TRBV12-4 to TRBJ2-1; TRBD1 matches at 12 bases. The CDR3 is made up of 15 amino acids. With 5 bases clipped from V and 7 bases from J, the junction kept 6 bases outside the gene matches. The CDR3: CASSPGTGGFNEQFF. The CDR3 DNA reads TGTGCCAGCAGTCCTGGGACAGGGGGCTTTAATGAGCAGTTCTTC.

The CDR3, as DNA: TGTGCCAGCAGCAGAAGCGGGTGCACCGGGGAGCTGTTTTTT. Its protein is CASSRSGCTGELFF. This chain uses TRBV21-1 with TRBJ2-2. TRBV21-1 is an annotated pseudogene. The length of the CDR3 is 14 residues.

This clonotype was seen only a few times. This chain connects TRBV12-3 or TRBV12-4 to TRBJ1-2, with D perhaps TRBD1 (6 bases). The length of the CDR3 is 14 residues. The V gene lost 6 bases and the J gene lost 4 bases, with 15 bases spanning the gap. The CDR3 DNA follows: TGTGCCAGCAGGGGCACAGGGAGCGGCTATGGCTACACCTTC. Translating gives CASRGTGSGYGYTF.

This sequence joins TRBV7-9 and TRBJ2-7; TRBD2 aligns across 8 bases. The germline V gene encodes CDR1 SEHNR and CDR2 FQNEAQ (reference sequence). The V and J ends lost 4 bases and 5 bases, in that order; junction bases with no gene match: 16. CDR3 size: 17 residues. Written as DNA, the CDR3 is TGTGCCAGCAGCTCTGGGTACGGTAGCGGGAAGGGTCACGAGCAGTACTTC. It specifies CASSSGYGSGKGHEQYF.

This clonotype was recorded at least ten times. The chain combines TRBV6-1 with TRBJ2-4, with 7 nucleotides matching TRBD2. This CDR3 contains 14 residues. CDR1 and CDR2 from the germline V gene are MNHNS and SASEGT. Trimming removed 10 bases from V and 8 bases from J; junction bases left unmatched: 14. The CDR3 sequence is CATSRSRGVDIQYF. CDR3 bases: TGTGCCACCTCTAGGAGTCGGGGGGTAGACATTCAGTACTTC.

The table lists this clonotype with a few counts. The chain links TRBV20-1 to TRBJ2-3; 14 positions agree with TRBD2. V trimming: 4 bases; J trimming: 4 bases; junction bases outside the gene matches: 1. The CDR3 contains 14 residues. The germline V gene has CDR1 DFQATT and CDR2 SNEGSKA (reference sequence). CDR3 in amino acids: CSATTSGRADTQYF. Here the CDR3 DNA reads TGCAGTGCTACGACTAGCGGGAGGGCAGATACGCAGTATTTT.

The chain employs TRBV7-8 and TRBJ2-1; 12 positions match TRBD2. Germline-derived CDR1 and CDR2 are SGHVS and FQNEAQ. V dropped 5 bases and J dropped 5; count of bases not matched to a gene: 10. The CDR3 length is 17 residues. The CDR3 is CASSARLAGEAHNEQFF. The DNA of the CDR3 is TGTGCCAGCAGCGCCAGACTAGCGGGGGAAGCCCACAATGAGCAGTTCTTC.

The genes are TRBV5-4 and TRBJ1-2; 11 nucleotides match TRBD1. The length of the CDR3 is 16 residues. Trimming took 4 bases from V and 3 from J; bases not matched to a gene: 8. Germline V lookup: CDR1 SGHNT, CDR2 YYREEE (reference sequence). The CDR3 spells CASSLGGQGAYYGYTF. In DNA, the CDR3 is TGTGCCAGCAGCCTGGGAGGACAGGGGGCTTACTATGGCTACACCTTC.

This clonotype has just a few counts. The rearrangement uses TRBV5-5 and TRBJ2-7, with a possible D match to TRBD1 (6 bases). This CDR3 spans 15 amino acids. In germline, CDR1 is SGHKS, CDR2 YYEKEE (reference sequence). V gave up 1 base and J gave up 2 bases, with 13 bases separating them. The CDR3 reads CASSLYTGLTYEQYF. The CDR3 DNA sequence: TGTGCCAGCAGCTTGTATACAGGGTTAACCTACGAGCAGTACTTC.

This clonotype showed up many times. The CDR3 is CASSYSSGSSGIITGELFF. CDR3 nucleotides: TGTGCCAGCAGTTACTCCTCCGGGTCTAGCGGAATTATCACCGGGGAGCTGTTTTTT. This rearrangement joins TRBV6-5 to TRBJ2-2; TRBD2 aligns across 7 bases. There are 19 residues in the CDR3. The germline V gene encodes CDR1 MNHEY and CDR2 SVGAGI. V lost 0 bases, J lost 4 bases, and 14 bases stayed unmatched.

This clonotype has at least ten counts. This chain connects TRBV7-6 to TRBJ1-1; 8 bases are shared with TRBD1. The germline gives CDR1 SGHVS, CDR2 FNYEAQ. The V gene end was trimmed by 3 bases and the J gene end by 6 bases; junction bases not matched to a gene: 9. The CDR3 is 15 amino acids. Here the CDR3 DNA reads TGTGCCAGCAGCTTGGAAGGACAGGGATGGTCTGAAGCTTTCTTT. It codes for CASSLEGQGWSEAFF.

V is TRBV20-1 and J is TRBJ1-4; D perhaps matches TRBD1 (5 bases). The CDR3 is 13 amino acids. Trimming took 1 base from V and 8 from J, leaving 11 bases between them. The germline V gene encodes CDR1 DFQATT and CDR2 SNEGSKA (reference sequence). Here the CDR3 DNA reads TGCAGTGCTAGAGGCAGGGACCTCGAAAAACTGTTTTTT. Translation gives CSARGRDLEKLFF.

The table lists this clonotype with a few counts. CDR3: CASSLTPPYEQYF. In DNA form, the CDR3 reads TGTGCCAGCAGTTTAACACCCCCCTACGAGCAGTACTTC. The chain is built from TRBV27 and TRBJ2-7; D gene ambiguous. V dropped 2 bases and J dropped 2 bases, with 7 bases sitting between them. Germline assignment: CDR1 MNHEY and CDR2 SMNVEV (reference sequence). This CDR3 is 13 amino acids long.

This clonotype appeared many times. The J gene is TRBJ1-5, the V gene TRBV9; no clear D gene. Trimming took 0 bases from V and 5 from J, leaving 6 bases between them. In germline, CDR1 is SGDLS, CDR2 YYNGEE. The CDR3 length is 13 residues. This CDR3 is CASSVDSYQPQHF. The CDR3 DNA is TGTGCCAGCAGCGTAGACAGCTATCAGCCCCAGCATTTT.

This clonotype was found a few times. The chain carries TRBV12-3 or TRBV12-4 and TRBJ2-2; weak D call: TRBD1 (6 bases). V dropped 6 bases and J dropped 3 bases, with 11 bases sitting between them. There are 14 residues in the CDR3. The CDR3 here is CASRYRAYTGELFF. CDR3 nucleotide sequence: TGTGCCAGCAGGTACAGGGCGTACACCGGGGAGCTGTTTTTT.

This clonotype came up a few times. V and J are TRBV12-3 or TRBV12-4 and TRBJ2-3; 8 positions agree with TRBD2. Trimming removed 6 bases from V and 6 bases from J; junction bases left unmatched: 8. The CDR3 is 14 residues long. Here the CDR3 DNA reads TGTGCCAGCAGGGGTGCGGGGGGTCGGGATACGCAGTATTTT. The encoded protein is CASRGAGGRDTQYF.

This sequence joins TRBV3-1 and TRBJ1-2, with D perhaps matching TRBD1 (5 bases). The V gene lost 7 bases and the J gene lost 7 bases, with 25 bases spanning the gap. CDR1 and CDR2 from the germline V gene are LGHDT and YNNKEL (reference sequence). The length of the CDR3 is 16 residues. CDR3 sequence: CASTDRGRPGDSGYTF. The CDR3 DNA is TGTGCCAGCACCGACCGTGGCCGGCCGGGGGATAGTGGCTACACCTTC.